This record covers a single T cell receptor (beta chain). Its antigen remains unknown. This entry is derived from a study of T-cell memory formation after mild COVID-19. About the research overall: There were largely donor-specific TCR clusters. Findings and caveats of the study: CD4/CD8 balance held among clones contracting day 15 to 85, and later expanders leaned CD4+. Several responding clones turned up in pre-infection memory, indicating that cross-reactive memory may have taken part.

Amplification by 5'RACE using constant-segment primers produced TCR alpha and TCR beta cDNA libraries that carried sample barcodes and UMIs. Each CDR3 protein gets one entry after TCRdb re-called the 5' RACE reads with MiXCR. The table has about 340,000 distinct CDR3 sequences, around 20% seen once; the top ten hold roughly a fifth. The germline gives CDR1 SGDLS, CDR2 YYNGEE. The CDR3 runs to 13 residues. V gave up 5 bases and J gave up 8 bases; unmatched junction bases: 9. What was sequenced was PBMCs or a T cell subset sorted from them (not recorded which). The chain is built from TRBV9 and TRBJ1-2, with TRBD1 matching 7 bases. This TCR came from a man aged 18 to 29 who had mild COVID-19 (a few samples of this study predate the infection). Cell type and time point are not known. The CDR3 is CASSTGVSGGYTF. CDR3 DNA sequence: TGTGCCAGCAGTACAGGGGTCAGTGGAGGCTACACCTTC. The entire variable domain, with the rest obtained from reference TRBV9 and TRBJ1-2, is as follows: DSGVTQTPKHLITATGQRVTLRCSPRSGDLSVYWYQQSLDQGLQFLIQYYNGEERAKGNILERFSAQQFPDLHSELNLSSLELGDSALYFCASSTGVSGGYTFGSGTRLTVV.